One and the same sample provided the 16 T cell receptor beta chains below, sequenced in a study of post-analysis software for immune sequencing data. Study-level results: Five or six TRBV segments were significantly more frequent in patients than in controls. TRBV5-6, TRBV5-1 and TRBV20-1 were among these segments.

Sequencing libraries made from TCR beta cDNA carried unique molecular identifiers. A single record per CDR3 protein comes from TCRdb applying MiXCR to the PCR reads. The data contain about 380,000 distinct CDR3 sequences, about a third of them singletons. These receptors' targets are unknown. Sequenced material: blood. The receptors were sampled from a girl aged 5 to 17 with multiple sclerosis.

This clonotype has just a few counts. The chain has TRBV25-1 and TRBJ2-5, with TRBD1 as a possible D gene (6 bases). Germline V gene lookup returns CDR1 MGHDK and CDR2 SYGVNS. The CDR3 contains 15 residues. Between the trimmed V and J ends, which lost 8 bases and 4 bases, there was a span of 20 bases. The CDR3: CASSQGPPGVETQYF. In DNA, the CDR3 is TGTGCCAGCTCCCAGGGGCCGCCCGGAGTAGAGACCCAGTACTTC. The full variable domain, completed using reference TRBV25-1 and TRBJ2-5, is EADIYQTPRYLVIGTGKKITLECSQTMGHDKMYWYQQDPGMELHLIHYSYGVNSTEKGDLSSESTVSRIRTEHFPLTLESARPSHTSQYLCASSQGPPGVETQYFGPGTRLLVL.

J is TRBJ1-2 and V is TRBV28; 9 bases map to TRBD1. Trimming took 6 bases from V and 9 from J; bases not matched to a gene: 11. CDR3 length: 14 residues. In germline, CDR1 is MDHEN, CDR2 SYDVKM. CDR3 sequence: CASSPGQGSPSYTF. CDR3 nucleotides: TGTGCCAGCAGCCCGGGACAGGGATCCCCTAGCTACACCTTC.

The chain uses TRBV10-3 and TRBJ2-1; 7 bases fit TRBD2. Per germline, CDR1 ENHRY and CDR2 SYGVKD. The CDR3 is 13 amino acids. V trimming: 6 bases; J trimming: 5 bases; junction bases outside the gene matches: 4. As DNA, the CDR3 is TGTGCCATCAGCATGGGGGGGGACAATGAGCAGTTCTTC. Translating it yields CAISMGGDNEQFF.

This chain joins TRBV12-3 or TRBV12-4 and TRBJ1-1; the D gene is possibly TRBD1 (5 bases). V was clipped by 5 bases and J by 10 bases, with 17 bases between them. The CDR3 extends over 13 amino acids. The CDR3 loop reads CASSPAGPGAAFF. CDR3 nucleotide sequence: TGTGCCAGCAGTCCCGCTGGACCTGGGGCAGCTTTCTTT.

This chain connects TRBV12-3 or TRBV12-4 to TRBJ1-1; D is uncertain. The CDR3 extends over 12 amino acids. Trimming shortened V by 6 bases and J by 10 bases, and 15 bases separated the two germline ends. The CDR3 sequence: CASSPQWIGAFF. Written as DNA, the CDR3 is TGTGCCAGCAGCCCACAGTGGATCGGAGCTTTCTTT.

This clonotype occurred a few times. This chain joins TRBV25-1 and TRBJ1-5; no clear D. This CDR3 has 15 residues. Germline CDR1 MGHDK, CDR2 SYGVNS. The V and J ends lost 2 bases and 6 bases respectively, with 14 bases between them. This chain's CDR3 is CASSEGGYNGQPQHF. CDR3 nucleotides: TGTGCCAGCAGTGAAGGCGGTTACAACGGTCAGCCCCAGCATTTT.

The chain uses TRBV10-3 and TRBJ2-2, with D unresolved. Germline V gene sequence: CDR1 ENHRY, CDR2 SYGVKD. The CDR3 totals 11 residues. V was pared by 6 bases and J by 6 bases, with 5 bases between. The CDR3 region has the DNA TGTGCCATCAGGGGGTCCGGGGAGCTGTTTTTT. It encodes CAIRGSGELFF.

In this sample, this clonotype turned up many times. The chain employs TRBV27 and TRBJ1-2; D uncertain. Trimming took 2 bases from V and 5 from J, leaving 12 bases between them. The CDR3 extends over 14 amino acids. Germline-derived CDR1 and CDR2 are MNHEY and SMNVEV (reference sequence). CDR3 loop: CASSLMALGYGYTF. The DNA of the CDR3 is TGTGCCAGCAGTTTAATGGCCCTAGGGTATGGCTACACCTTC.

There are a few counts of this clonotype. The chain is built from TRBV6-6 and TRBJ1-4; 7 nucleotides align to TRBD1. Germline-derived CDR1 and CDR2 are MNHNY and SVGAGI (reference sequence). Trimming removed 10 bases from V and 7 bases from J; junction bases left unmatched: 9. The CDR3 is 13 residues long. This chain's CDR3 is CATGGGNGEKLFF. As DNA, the CDR3 is TGTGCCACCGGAGGGGGCAACGGTGAAAAACTGTTTTTT.

This clonotype was recorded a few times. The J gene is TRBJ2-2, the V gene TRBV18; no definite D call. Trimming pared 5 bases from V and 4 bases from J, leaving 17 bases between. The V gene's germline CDR1 is KGHSH and CDR2 LQKENI. The CDR3 covers 16 residues. The CDR3 bases are TGTGCCAGCTCAGGGTTGGATCCACCATCCACCGGGGAGCTGTTTTTT. Protein: CASSGLDPPSTGELFF.

J is TRBJ2-1 and V is TRBV15; no firm D call. Germline V CDR1 and CDR2: LNHNV, YYDKDF (reference sequence). Trimming stripped 7 bases from V and 6 bases from J, with 19 bases between. CDR3 length: 15 amino acids. DNA of the CDR3: TGTGCCACCATAGGACGGCCTTATTTTTTCAATGAGCAGTTCTTC. Translated, it gives CATIGRPYFFNEQFF.

The rearrangement uses TRBV27 and TRBJ2-5; TRBD2 matches 8 bases. The DNA matches TRBJ2-7 better at its end, which makes the J call doubtful. The CDR3 consists of 14 residues. The V gene's germline CDR1 is MNHEY and CDR2 SMNVEV (reference sequence). CDR3 nucleotide sequence: TGTGCCAGCAGTCCACTCGGGGGGGGTGGCGAGCAGTACTTC. Translating gives CASSPLGGGGEQYF.

This clonotype was seen a few times. The V and J genes are TRBV6-6 and TRBJ2-3; D ambiguous. V was shortened by 0 bases and J by 0 bases, with 10 bases between the two germline ends. Germline-derived CDR1 and CDR2 are MNHNY and SVGAGI (reference sequence). This CDR3 contains 16 residues. The CDR3 sequence is CASSYSDGPSTDTQYF. The CDR3 DNA is TGTGCCAGCAGTTACTCCGACGGCCCTAGCACAGATACGCAGTATTTT.

V and J are TRBV12-3 or TRBV12-4 and TRBJ1-4; no firm D call. This CDR3 contains 13 residues. V was trimmed by 5 bases and J by 8 bases, leaving 12 bases between them. CDR3 in amino acids: CASSRNRGEKLFF. CDR3 nucleotide sequence: TGTGCCAGCAGTCGGAACCGAGGGGAAAAACTGTTTTTT.

This clonotype was counted only a few times. Here the CDR3 reads CASRLTELLYF. The CDR3 coding sequence is TGCGCCAGCAGATTGACAGAGCTCCTGTATTTT. This chain uses TRBV5-1 with TRBJ2-3, with a possible D match to TRBD1 (5 bases). Looked up from germline, CDR1 is SGHRS and CDR2 is YFSETQ. The V end was cut by 5 bases, the J end by 14 bases, with 15 bases between. The CDR3 sequence is 11 residues long.

This clonotype was detected only a few times. The chain joins TRBV27 to TRBJ2-6; D is undetermined. This CDR3 is built from 14 residues. CDR1 and CDR2 from the germline V gene are MNHEY and SMNVEV (reference sequence). V lost 6 bases, J lost 3 bases, and 9 bases lay in between. CDR3 amino acids: CASSVFIGANVLTF. CDR3 nucleotide sequence: TGTGCCAGCAGCGTCTTCATTGGGGCCAACGTCCTGACTTTC.